The clone carrying this TCR beta chain was counted only a few times. The antigen is unknown. The data originate from a study of cytomegalovirus exposure and HLA in healthy donors. Broader study findings: Most observed TCR sequences were rare, whereas some public TCRs were detected in many donors. Reports indicated that the classifier achieved high specificity and sensitivity in diagnosing cytomegalovirus status.

The primer mix had 60 Vbeta and 13 Jbeta primers. Some clones are missing from TCRdb's copy, which holds only in-frame ones; the method was immunoSEQ multiplex PCR. The sample yields around 100,000 clones, about four fifths seen once. The CDR3 has 13 residues. V was clipped by 6 bases and J by 5 bases, with 13 bases between them. CDR1 MNHNS and CDR2 SASEGT come from the germline V gene. The chain carries TRBV6-1 and TRBJ2-5; possible D gene TRBD2, 5 bases. Sequencing input: PBMCs. This clonotype was sampled from a woman younger than 30 in good health and CMV-seropositive. This CDR3 is CASSQDSGETQYF. The DNA of the CDR3 is TGTGCCAGCAGCCAGGACTCTGGGGAGACCCAGTACTTC.